These 16 T cell receptor beta chains were sequenced from one sample in a study of blood T cell repertoires in COVID-19. Clones were read by immunoSEQ multiplex PCR, and TCRdb kept only the in-frame ones, dropping some. This sample yields more than 300,000 clones, of which 90% to 95% are seen a single time; less than 3.5% belongs to the top ten. Sequenced input: peripheral blood. The source of these receptors is a woman under 30 who had recovered from COVID-19.

The chain combines TRBV4-1 with TRBJ1-1; 11 bases line up with TRBD1. The germline CDR1 and CDR2 sequences are MGHRA and YSYEKL. V gave up 2 bases and J gave up 5 bases; unmatched junction bases: 4. The length of the CDR3 is 15 residues. Here the CDR3 reads CASSQPGQGATEAFF. In nucleotides, the CDR3 is TGCGCCAGCAGCCAACCCGGACAGGGGGCAACTGAAGCTTTCTTT.

The J gene is TRBJ2-5, the V gene TRBV7-8; 10 bases are a match to TRBD2. CDR1 and CDR2 from the germline V gene are SGHVS and FQNEAQ. The CDR3 covers 16 residues. Losses at the gene ends were 6 bases for V and 2 bases for J; bases not matched to a gene: 9. CDR3 bases: TGTGCCAGCAGTTATTGGACTAGCGGTACTCAAGAGACCCAGTACTTC. Translating gives CASSYWTSGTQETQYF.

The CDR3 nucleotides are TGCGCCAGCAAGGGACAGGCGGCGAACTATGGCTACACCTTC. Protein product: CASKGQAANYGYTF. The chain uses TRBV10-2 and TRBJ1-2; 8 bases are a match to TRBD1. Looked up from germline, CDR1 is WSHSY and CDR2 is SAAADI. V lost 7 bases, J lost 2 bases, and 6 bases stayed unmatched. CDR3 size: 14 residues.

The chain has TRBV30 and TRBJ2-1, with a possible D match to TRBD1 (7 bases). CDR1 GTSNPN and CDR2 SVGIG come from the germline V gene (reference sequence). This CDR3 spans 14 amino acids. V was pared by 3 bases and J by 5 bases, with 14 bases between. The CDR3: CAWRRRGLDNEQFF. The CDR3 DNA reads as TGTGCCTGGAGGCGGAGGGGGCTTGACAATGAGCAGTTCTTC. Using reference TRBV30 and TRBJ2-1 for the parts outside the CDR3, the full variable domain is SQTIHQWPATLVQPVGSPLSLECTVEGTSNPNLYWYRQAAGRGLQLLFYSVGIGQISSEVPQNLSASRPQDRQFILSSKKLLLSDSGFYLCAWRRRGLDNEQFFGPGTRLTVL.

V is TRBV7-8 and J is TRBJ2-1; possibly TRBD2 for D (7 bases). From germline, CDR1 is SGHVS and CDR2 FQNEAQ. This CDR3 has 16 amino acids. The germline V and J ends were trimmed by 5 bases and 0 bases, with 14 bases remaining between them. The CDR3 region has the DNA TGTGCCAGCAGCCGGGGGGCGCGGGCCTCCTACAATGAGCAGTTCTTC. Its protein product is CASSRGARASYNEQFF.

The V and J genes are TRBV30 and TRBJ2-1, with 9 positions matching TRBD2. Germline lookup yields CDR1 GTSNPN and CDR2 SVGIG (reference sequence). V shed 3 bases and J 4 bases; nucleotides not matched to a gene: 7. The CDR3 extends over 15 amino acids. CDR3 sequence reads: CAWREGLAAYNEQFF. In nucleotides, the CDR3 is TGTGCCTGGAGGGAGGGACTAGCAGCTTACAATGAGCAGTTCTTC. The full variable domain, completed using reference TRBV30 and TRBJ2-1, is SQTIHQWPATLVQPVGSPLSLECTVEGTSNPNLYWYRQAAGRGLQLLFYSVGIGQISSEVPQNLSASRPQDRQFILSSKKLLLSDSGFYLCAWREGLAAYNEQFFGPGTRLTVL.

The chain joins TRBV27 to TRBJ1-2, with a possible D match to TRBD1 (6 bases). V lost 7 bases and J 6 bases, leaving 15 bases between the germline ends. The CDR3 covers 13 residues. Germline V gene data show CDR1 as MNHEY and CDR2 as SMNVEV (reference sequence). CDR3 residues: CASKGDPLDGYTF. DNA for the CDR3: TGTGCCAGCAAGGGGGACCCCTTGGATGGCTACACCTTC.

The J gene is TRBJ2-1, the V gene TRBV7-7, with 10 nucleotides matching TRBD2. Per the germline V gene, CDR1 is SSHAT and CDR2 is FNYEAQ (reference sequence). After removal of 5 bases from V and 7 bases from J, the junction contained 11 bases not matched to a gene. The CDR3 runs to 16 residues. The CDR3 DNA reads as TGTGCCAGCAGCGTCGGATTAGCGGGAGGCCGGAATGAGCAGTTCTTC. The encoded protein is CASSVGLAGGRNEQFF. The full variable domain, completed using reference TRBV7-7 and TRBJ2-1, is GAGVSQSPRYKVTKRGQDVTLRCDPISSHATLYWYQQALGQGPEFLTYFNYEAQPDKSGLPSDRFSAERPEGSISTLTIQRTEQRDSAMYRCASSVGLAGGRNEQFFGPGTRLTVL.

The genes are TRBV7-9 and TRBJ2-3, with a tentative D call TRBD2 (6 bases). The germline gives CDR1 SEHNR, CDR2 FQNEAQ (reference sequence). The V gene lost 4 bases and the J gene lost 3 bases, with 17 bases spanning the gap. The CDR3 is 16 amino acids. The CDR3 coding sequence is TGTGCCAGCAGCTCGTCGGCGGGATTTTGGACAGATACGCAGTATTTT. This encodes CASSSSAGFWTDTQYF.

The chain joins TRBV9 to TRBJ1-4, with 10 bases matching TRBD1. The CDR3 contains 15 residues. The V gene end was trimmed by 4 bases and the J gene end by 8 bases; junction bases not matched to a gene: 8. The germline V gene has CDR1 SGDLS and CDR2 YYNGEE. This chain's CDR3 is CASSPRQGAQEKLFF. The DNA for the CDR3 is TGTGCCAGCAGCCCAAGACAGGGGGCCCAGGAAAAACTGTTTTTT.

This chain connects TRBV6-5 to TRBJ1-5; maybe TRBD1 (6 bases). In germline, CDR1 is MNHEY, CDR2 SVGAGI. V was clipped by 6 bases and J by 4 bases, with 16 bases between them. The CDR3 has 15 residues. CDR3 in amino acids: CASSYRTARNQPQHF. The CDR3 DNA follows: TGTGCCAGCAGCTACCGGACAGCGAGAAATCAGCCCCAGCATTTT.

The V gene is TRBV6-2 or TRBV6-3, the J gene TRBJ2-5; TRBD2 agrees at 9 bases. There are 15 residues in the CDR3. J was trimmed by 5 bases and V by 0 bases; bases with no gene match: 4. Germline lookup yields CDR1 MNHEY and CDR2 SVGEGT. The CDR3 reads CASSYSSLAGETQYF. The CDR3 DNA reads TGTGCCAGCAGTTACTCGTCCCTAGCGGGGGAGACCCAGTACTTC.

This chain links TRBV19 with TRBJ2-2, with D possibly being TRBD2 (5 bases). The CDR3 loop spans 14 amino acids. Germline lookup yields CDR1 LNHDA and CDR2 SQIVND (reference sequence). V lost 10 bases, J lost 2 bases, and 14 bases lay in between. DNA of the CDR3: TGTGCCACCCGAGGGAATCTCAACACCGGGGAGCTGTTTTTT. Translated, it gives CATRGNLNTGELFF.

The J gene is TRBJ1-2, the V gene TRBV3-1 (or the pseudogene TRBV3-2), with D possibly TRBD1 on 6 matching bases. V was shortened by 8 bases and J by 1 base, with 14 bases between the two germline ends. This CDR3 has 14 residues. Looked up from germline, CDR1 is LGHDT and CDR2 is YNNKEL (reference sequence). This CDR3 is CASSLGQINYGYTF. CDR3 nucleotides: TGTGCCAGCTCCCTGGGACAAATTAACTATGGCTACACCTTC.

The chain recombines TRBV19 with TRBJ2-7; 12 bases are a match to TRBD1. Per germline, CDR1 LNHDA and CDR2 SQIVND (reference sequence). The CDR3 is made up of 15 amino acids. CDR3 sequence reads: CASSPSGTGGYKRPV. The CDR3 DNA reads TGTGCCAGTAGCCCATCCGGGACAGGGGGCTATAAGCGACCCGTC.

The J gene is TRBJ2-3, the V gene TRBV29-1; 8 nucleotides align to TRBD1. The CDR3 has 14 amino acids. Unmatched junction bases numbered 14, after V lost 7 bases and J lost 8 bases. Germline CDR1 SQVTM, CDR2 ANQGSEA. CDR3 sequence (DNA): TGCAGCGGCCGGGACAGGAACGAGAGGGCTACGCAGTATTTT. This sequence encodes CSGRDRNERATQYF.